A single TCR beta chain is shown here with its context. Its antigen is unknown. This specimen comes from a study of cytomegalovirus exposure and HLA in healthy donors. Study outcomes and limitations: In a later analysis, CMV-associated beta chains were mostly HLA-associated, it appeared. Upon later analysis, HLA-associated TCR beta chains proved more clonally expanded than other, equally common chains. Presence/absence analyses assumed roughly uniform sequencing depth across donors, which may not hold.

CDR1 and CDR2 from the germline V gene are SGDLS and YYNGEE. V trimming: 3 bases; J trimming: 1 base; junction bases outside the gene matches: 9. The CDR3 contains 16 residues. It was with 60 Vbeta and 13 Jbeta primers that the PCR ran. Assay used: immunoSEQ multiplex PCR; TCRdb lists only in-frame clones, some missing. Recorded for this sample: approximately 140,000 clones. The V and J genes are TRBV9 and TRBJ1-1; 7 positions agree with TRBD1. Sequencing was performed on PBMCs. This sequence originates from a woman aged 40 to 50 in good health and CMV-seronegative. DNA of the CDR3: TGTGCCAGCAGCGCCGTAGGGGGCGCGGGGAACACTGAAGCTTTCTTT. As protein: CASSAVGGAGNTEAFF.